Below are 32 T cell receptor beta chains sequenced from a single sample in a study of spatial heterogeneity in lung cancer. Notes on the study in general: It was found that expanded intratumoral alpha and beta TCR counts tracked tumor mutation counts.

These TCRs' antigens remain unknown. TCRdb independently ran MiXCR on the 5' RACE reads; one entry per CDR3 protein. The sample holds roughly 9,600 distinct CDR3 sequences, approximately 6% seen once. Time point in this sample: sample taken at primary tumor resection. Here the sequenced sample was lung tumor tissue, taken at surgery. The receptors here all came from a male donor with early-stage non-small cell lung cancer.

The chain employs TRBV18 and TRBJ2-3, with D perhaps TRBD1 (6 bases). Germline V gene data show CDR1 as KGHSH and CDR2 as LQKENI. V gave up 3 bases and J gave up 2 bases, with 15 bases separating them. The CDR3 length is 16 residues. As DNA, the CDR3 is TGTGCCAGCTCACCTACGCTTGGGGGCCTCACAGATACGCAGTATTTT. Translating it yields CASSPTLGGLTDTQYF. Filled out from reference TRBV18 and TRBJ2-3, the complete variable domain reads NAGVMQNPRHLVRRRGQEARLRCSPMKGHSHVYWYRQLPEEGLKFMVYLQKENIIDESGMPKERFSAEFPKEGPSILRIQQVVRGDSAAYFCASSPTLGGLTDTQYFGPGTRLTVL.

This clonotype was seen a few times. This sequence joins TRBV6-2 or TRBV6-3 and TRBJ2-7; weak D call: TRBD2 (5 bases). CDR1 is MNHEY, CDR2 SVGEGT, per germline. Trimming cost V 2 bases and J 5 bases, with 13 bases left between them. The CDR3 spans 14 residues. This chain's CDR3 is CASSYTLLLDEQYF. Written as DNA, the CDR3 is TGTGCCAGCAGTTACACGCTTCTACTAGACGAGCAGTACTTC.

This clonotype was picked up many times. This chain links TRBV18 with TRBJ1-6; D unclear. Per germline, CDR1 KGHSH and CDR2 LQKENI. The CDR3 sequence is 14 residues long. Trimming pared 3 bases from V and 7 bases from J, leaving 10 bases between. The CDR3 DNA sequence: TGTGCCAGCTCACCCCAAAGGGAGAATTCACCCCTCCACTTT. Encoded protein: CASSPQRENSPLHF.

This clonotype was counted only a few times. The chain carries TRBV28 and TRBJ2-2; 11 bases are shared with TRBD2. CDR1 is MDHEN, CDR2 SYDVKM, per germline. The CDR3 is 14 amino acids. After removal of 7 bases from V and 5 bases from J, the junction contained 3 bases not matched to a gene. In DNA, the CDR3 is TGTGCCAGCAATCTAGCGGGGGGAACCGGGGAGCTGTTTTTT. Its translation: CASNLAGGTGELFF.

This clonotype appeared a few times. The chain links TRBV6-6 to TRBJ1-4; no clear D gene. CDR3 length: 15 amino acids. V was clipped by 0 bases and J by 0 bases, with 5 bases between them. Germline loops: CDR1 MNHNY, CDR2 SVGAGI (reference sequence). This chain's CDR3 is CASSYSLTTNEKLFF. DNA for the CDR3: TGTGCCAGCAGTTACTCGTTGACAACTAATGAAAAACTGTTTTTT.

This clonotype was observed a few times. This chain uses TRBV19 with TRBJ2-1, with D possibly matching TRBD2 (5 bases). The germline V gene has CDR1 LNHDA and CDR2 SQIVND (reference sequence). The CDR3 covers 13 residues. The germline V and J ends were trimmed by 5 bases and 9 bases, with 14 bases remaining between them. The CDR3 spells CASSPRLNGEQFF. The CDR3 DNA reads as TGTGCCAGTAGTCCAAGACTAAACGGTGAGCAGTTCTTC.

This clonotype has a single count. This may be a read error, as it is one base from a much larger clone. The chain carries TRBV28 and TRBJ1-4; no firm D call. V lost 7 bases to trimming and J lost 7 bases, with 13 bases between them. CDR1 and CDR2 (germline): MDHEN, SYDVKM. The CDR3 is made up of 13 amino acids. CDR3 bases: TGTGCCAGCATCCCCCCGACGGGTGAAAAACTGTTTTTT. Translating it yields CASIPPTGEKLFF. The variable domain in full, completed from reference TRBV28 and TRBJ1-4, reads DVKVTQSSRYLVKRTGEKVFLECVQDMDHENMFWYRQDPGLGLRLIYFSYDVKMKEKGDIPEGYSVSREKKERFSLILESASTNQTSMYLCASIPPTGEKLFFGSGTQLSVL.

This clonotype appeared a few times. V usage is TRBV5-4 and J usage is TRBJ2-5; D might be TRBD1 or TRBD2, each matching 6 bases. Trimming removed 1 base at V and 3 bases at J, with 10 bases between. Per the germline V gene, CDR1 is SGHNT and CDR2 is YYREEE (reference sequence). The CDR3 is 14 residues long. In DNA form, the CDR3 reads TGTGCCAGCAGCTTGTCCGGGGGCGAAGAGACCCAGTACTTC. The encoded protein is CASSLSGGEETQYF.

This clonotype was recorded a few times. The J gene is TRBJ2-7, the V gene TRBV7-2; D call uncertain. This CDR3 is 15 amino acids long. The germline V and J ends were trimmed by 1 base and 6 bases, with 16 bases remaining between them. CDR1 is SGHTA and CDR2 is FQGNSA in the germline V gene. This CDR3 reads CASSLVLGVYSEQYF. The DNA of the CDR3 is TGTGCCAGCAGCTTAGTGCTTGGGGTCTATTCCGAGCAGTACTTC.

In its sample, this clonotype ranks as medium-sized. The chain employs TRBV7-2 and TRBJ1-1; D unresolved. CDR1 is SGHTA and CDR2 is FQGNSA in the germline V gene. V lost 5 bases and J lost 4, with 11 bases in between. The CDR3 is 13 residues long. This CDR3 reads CASSAELSTEAFF. The CDR3 coding sequence is TGTGCCAGCAGCGCGGAGTTGTCCACTGAAGCTTTCTTT.

This clonotype appeared many times. V gene TRBV5-1 combines with J gene TRBJ2-2; no reliable D call. Germline values: CDR1 SGHRS, CDR2 YFSETQ. The CDR3 has 13 amino acids. V lost 6 bases and J lost 1, with 7 bases in between. Written as DNA, the CDR3 is TGCGCCAGCAACTCAGGGAACACCGGGGAGCTGTTTTTT. Amino acids: CASNSGNTGELFF.

This clonotype turned up a few times. The chain uses TRBV12-3 or TRBV12-4 and TRBJ2-3; 12 nucleotides agree with TRBD2. V was pared by 2 bases and J by 0 bases, with 6 bases of the junction left unmatched. This CDR3 has 18 residues. The CDR3 here is CASSLPYGLAGSTDTQYF. The CDR3 nucleotides are TGTGCCAGCAGTTTACCCTACGGACTAGCGGGGAGCACAGATACGCAGTATTTT.

This clonotype came up a few times. This chain links TRBV20-1 with TRBJ1-5; a possible D gene is TRBD1 (5 bases). The V end lost 5 bases, the J end lost 7 bases, and 18 bases lay between the germline ends. From germline, CDR1 is DFQATT and CDR2 SNEGSKA (reference sequence). This CDR3 comprises 14 residues. CDR3: CSAYQRSGHQPQHF. The DNA of the CDR3 is TGCAGTGCTTACCAACGAAGCGGACACCAGCCCCAGCATTTT.

This clonotype is termed medium-sized. This chain uses TRBV7-6 with TRBJ1-2, with 11 bases lining up with TRBD1. The CDR3 has 16 amino acids. CDR1 is SGHVS and CDR2 is FNYEAQ in the germline V gene. Trimming took 5 bases from V and 5 from J; bases not matched to a gene: 10. DNA for the CDR3: TGTGCCAGCAGCCCTAACGCCGGGACAGGGGGTTATGGCTACACCTTC. It yields the protein CASSPNAGTGGYGYTF.

This clonotype was observed at least ten times. The V call is TRBV9, the J call TRBJ2-2; D is possibly TRBD2 (6 bases). CDR3 length: 14 amino acids. V gave up 3 bases and J gave up 7 bases, with 13 bases separating them. The V gene's germline CDR1 is SGDLS and CDR2 YYNGEE. The CDR3 nucleotides read TGTGCCAGCAGCGCTCCCAGGGAGGTCGGGGAGCTGTTTTTT. Encoded protein: CASSAPREVGELFF. Looking up the rest from reference TRBV9 and TRBJ2-2 gives the full variable domain: DSGVTQTPKHLITATGQRVTLRCSPRSGDLSVYWYQQSLDQGLQFLIQYYNGEERAKGNILERFSAQQFPDLHSELNLSSLELGDSALYFCASSAPREVGELFFGEGSRLTVL.

The V call is TRBV7-2, the J call TRBJ2-7, with a weak D call TRBD2 (5 bases). Germline lookup yields CDR1 SGHTA and CDR2 FQGNSA. V lost 2 bases to trimming and J lost 3 bases, with 8 bases between them. The CDR3 consists of 13 residues. In DNA form, the CDR3 reads TGTGCCAGCAGCTTACTTCGGGACTACGAGCAGTACTTC. Its translation: CASSLLRDYEQYF. Combining the CDR3 with reference TRBV7-2 and TRBJ2-7 gives the whole variable domain GAGVSQSPSNKVTEKGKDVELRCDPISGHTALYWYRQSLGQGLEFLIYFQGNSAPDKSGLPSDRFSAERTGGSVSTLTIQRTQQEDSAVYLCASSLLRDYEQYFGPGTRLTVT.

This clonotype is judged medium-sized. The chain uses TRBV20-1 and TRBJ1-2; the D gene is possibly TRBD1 (5 bases). V was cut by 3 bases and J by 2 bases, with 13 bases left in between. Germline CDR1 reads DFQATT; CDR2 reads SNEGSKA (reference sequence). The CDR3 loop spans 14 amino acids. In DNA form, the CDR3 reads TGCAGTGCTAGCCCCTCGGACAAGAACTATGGCTACACCTTC. It codes for CSASPSDKNYGYTF.

This clonotype was counted a few times. This chain uses TRBV20-1 with TRBJ2-1, with 12 bases lining up with TRBD2. The CDR3 totals 16 residues. Germline trimming cut 1 base from V and 3 bases from J; bases unmatched to any gene: 4. Germline-derived CDR1 and CDR2 are DFQATT and SNEGSKA (reference sequence). The CDR3 spells CSARASGGAGYNEQFF. The DNA of the CDR3 is TGCAGTGCTAGAGCTAGCGGGGGGGCGGGCTACAATGAGCAGTTCTTC.

This clonotype counts as medium-sized. V and J are TRBV18 and TRBJ2-7; maybe TRBD1 (6 bases). With 6 bases removed from V and 1 base from J, the gap between germline ends came to 13 bases. The CDR3 is made up of 14 amino acids. Germline lookup yields CDR1 KGHSH and CDR2 LQKENI. CDR3 residues: CASSRDTGSYEQYF. The DNA of the CDR3 is TGTGCCAGCTCTCGGGACACGGGGTCCTACGAGCAGTACTTC.

This clonotype was picked up many times. V is TRBV7-6 and J is TRBJ2-7; TRBD2 matches at 8 bases. J gave up 6 bases and V 5 bases, and 6 bases lay outside the gene matches. This CDR3 is 13 amino acids long. Germline V gives CDR1 SGHVS, CDR2 FNYEAQ. CDR3 sequence (DNA): TGTGCCAGCAGCCGACCCGGGGGGGGCGAGCAGTACTTC. This translates into CASSRPGGGEQYF.

This clonotype was seen repeatedly, ten times or more. The V call is TRBV15, the J call TRBJ1-4; unclear D gene. Germline V gene data show CDR1 as LNHNV and CDR2 as YYDKDF (reference sequence). V was clipped by 0 bases and J by 3 bases, with 8 bases between them. This CDR3 region has 15 residues. The CDR3 DNA sequence: TGTGCCACCAGCAGAGATACGGATTCTAATGAAAAACTGTTTTTT. It encodes CATSRDTDSNEKLFF.

Sample share makes this clonotype medium-sized (0.01 to 0.1%). The chain has TRBV11-2 and TRBJ1-2; D gene ambiguous. V shed 5 bases and J shed 8 bases, with 15 bases lying between them. The CDR3 contains 13 residues. Per the germline V gene, CDR1 is SGHAT and CDR2 is FQNNGV. The chain's CDR3 is CASSPSPTVGYTF. The CDR3 bases are TGTGCCAGCAGCCCTAGCCCTACGGTAGGCTACACCTTC.

In this sample, this clonotype turned up many times. This chain joins TRBV20-1 and TRBJ2-3; 8 nucleotides line up with TRBD2. CDR3 length: 14 amino acids. Looked up from germline, CDR1 is DFQATT and CDR2 is SNEGSKA (reference sequence). Trimming cost V 3 bases and J 5 bases; bases outside gene matches: 7. The CDR3 is CSASPGRGLDTQYF. The CDR3, as DNA: TGCAGTGCTAGCCCCGGGAGGGGGTTAGATACGCAGTATTTT.

Turning to this clonotype: One junction end does not reproduce the germline sequence, and a read error may be involved. The chain combines TRBV7-8 with TRBJ1-5, with 7 positions matching TRBD1. Germline V CDR1 and CDR2: SGHVS, FQNEAQ. The CDR3 has 20 residues. CDR3: CAGSLMSTPTGTASNQPQHF. The CDR3 DNA sequence: TGTGCCGGCAGCTTAATGTCGACACCGACCGGGACAGCTAGCAATCAGCCCCAGCATTTT.

In its sample, this clonotype was seen many times. V usage is TRBV25-1 and J usage is TRBJ2-5; D could derive from TRBD1 or TRBD2 (6 bases each). This CDR3 comprises 14 residues. V gave up 3 bases and J gave up 4 bases, with 12 bases separating them. Per the germline V gene, CDR1 is MGHDK and CDR2 is SYGVNS. DNA for the CDR3: TGTGCCAGCAGTGATCTGGGGGGCGCAGAGACCCAGTACTTC. Translating gives CASSDLGGAETQYF.

This clonotype was seen many times. The chain links TRBV7-9 to TRBJ2-1; 11 nucleotides line up with TRBD2. CDR3 length: 18 amino acids. Germline CDR1 reads SEHNR; CDR2 reads FQNEAQ (reference sequence). The junction had 16 bases not matched to a gene; V was cut back by 5 bases and J by 7 bases. The CDR3 nucleotides are TGTGCCAGCAGCCCGGACCCTATAGCGGGGGGGCCACGGAATGAGCAGTTCTTC. It specifies CASSPDPIAGGPRNEQFF.

By proportion, this clonotype is medium-sized. This chain connects TRBV19 to TRBJ2-1; no definite D call. Germline CDR1 and CDR2: LNHDA and SQIVND (reference sequence). Deletions cut 3 bases from V and 6 bases from J, with 12 bases between. The length of the CDR3 is 14 residues. DNA of the CDR3: TGTGCCAGTAGTATGTGGTCGAGAGTCAATGAGCAGTTCTTC. Protein product: CASSMWSRVNEQFF.

This clonotype is deemed medium-sized (0.01 to 0.1%). The CDR3 loop reads CASSLTSGASYTDTQYF. The CDR3, as DNA: TGTGCCAGCAGCTTAACCAGCGGGGCGTCTTACACAGATACGCAGTATTTT. The rearrangement joins TRBV5-6 to TRBJ2-3; the match to TRBD2 covers 7 bases. From germline, CDR1 is SGHDT and CDR2 YYEEEE. The V gene end was trimmed by 2 bases and the J gene end by 2 bases; junction bases not matched to a gene: 11. This CDR3 has 17 amino acids.

DNA of the CDR3: TGTGCCAGCAGTTTTTCCCCACAGGGGGCACGGCTTAGGAACACTGAAGCTTTCTTT. This encodes CASSFSPQGARLRNTEAFF. The rearrangement joins TRBV6-5 to TRBJ1-1; 9 positions agree with TRBD1. Trimming cost V 4 bases and J 1 base; bases outside gene matches: 16. Germline CDR1 and CDR2: MNHEY and SVGAGI. This CDR3 is built from 19 residues.

Turning to this clonotype: This sequence may be a read error, since a much larger clone differs from it by one base. The genes are TRBV9 and TRBJ2-1; 12 nucleotides line up with TRBD2. The CDR3 has 15 residues. CDR1 and CDR2 from the germline V gene are SGDLS and YYNGEE. The CDR3 loop is CASSATSGGPHEKFF. CDR3 nucleotide sequence: TGTGCCAGCAGCGCCACTAGCGGGGGGCCGCATGAGAAGTTCTTC.

This clonotype has ten or more counts. The chain joins TRBV6-2 or TRBV6-3 to TRBJ2-7; TRBD1 or TRBD2 may be the D gene (5 bases each). The CDR3 is 17 residues long. Germline values: CDR1 MNHEY, CDR2 SVGEGT. Trimming left V 6 bases short and J 0 bases short, with 21 bases between. In DNA form, the CDR3 reads TGTGCCAGCAGGCGCGGTCGTCAGGTTGGGACCTCCTACGAGCAGTACTTC. Its protein product is CASRRGRQVGTSYEQYF.

This clonotype appeared a few times. The rearrangement links TRBV15 to TRBJ1-1; D gene unclear. Between the trimmed V and J ends, which lost 3 bases and 9 bases, there was a span of 14 bases. Germline CDR1 reads LNHNV; CDR2 reads YYDKDF (reference sequence). This CDR3 has 13 amino acids. The CDR3 sequence is CATSSVMGRKAFF. CDR3 nucleotides: TGTGCCACCAGCAGCGTGATGGGTAGGAAAGCTTTCTTT. Full variable domain (outside the CDR3, taken from reference TRBV15 and TRBJ1-1): DAMVIQNPRYQVTQFGKPVTLSCSQTLNHNVMYWYQQKSSQAPKLLFHYYDKDFNNEADTPDNFQSRRPNTSFCFLDIRSPGLGDTAMYLCATSSVMGRKAFFGQGTRLTVV.